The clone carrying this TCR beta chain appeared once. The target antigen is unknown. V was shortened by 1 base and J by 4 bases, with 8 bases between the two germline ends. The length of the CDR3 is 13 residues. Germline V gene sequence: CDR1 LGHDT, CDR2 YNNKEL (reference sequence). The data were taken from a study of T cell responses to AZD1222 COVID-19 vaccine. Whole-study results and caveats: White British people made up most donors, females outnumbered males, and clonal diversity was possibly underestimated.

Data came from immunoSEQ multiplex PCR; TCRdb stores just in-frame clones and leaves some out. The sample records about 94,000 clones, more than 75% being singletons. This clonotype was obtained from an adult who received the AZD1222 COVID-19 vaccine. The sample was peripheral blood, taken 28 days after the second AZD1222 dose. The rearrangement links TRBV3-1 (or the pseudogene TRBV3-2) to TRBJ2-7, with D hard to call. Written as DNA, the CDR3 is TGTGCCAGCAGCCAAGTATCGGTGTACGAGCAGTACTTC. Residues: CASSQVSVYEQYF.